The source of this T cell receptor delta chain is a study of Vδ1+ human thymocytes. V gave up 0 bases and J gave up 0 bases, with 20 bases separating them. Germline V gene lookup returns CDR1 TSWWSYY and CDR2 QGS. The CDR3 is 19 residues long. Study-level results: Thymic TRG and TRD repertoires appeared highly polyclonal. Unexpected Vdelta2 sequences could cause misinterpretation of bulk repertoire data.

After alphabeta T cell depletion, CD3+ Vdelta1+ Vdelta2- thymocytes were sorted. Between roughly 97% and 99.6% of sorted thymocytes were Vdelta1+. This clone was observed a handful of times. Antigen specificity is unknown. Sequences come from RNA converted to cDNA by reverse transcription. Multiplex PCR used pooled V-gene forward primers and a constant-region reverse primer to amplify CDR3s. TCRdb made new clone calls on the multiplex PCR reads using CATT. The sample includes around 24,000 delta-chain clones, about 29% of them seen just once. The rearrangement joins TRDV1 to TRDJ1; D could derive from TRDD2 or TRDD3 (6 bases each). The clonotype was recovered from a boy younger than two who had congenital heart surgery. Source material: Vdelta1+ gamma-delta thymocytes from the thymus. As for subset: FACS-sorted CD3+ TCRalphabeta- TCRVdelta1+ TCRVdelta2- thymocytes. Here the CDR3 reads CALGELPTGGTGYTDKLIF. The CDR3 DNA is TGTGCTCTTGGGGAACTTCCTACCGGGGGGACTGGGTACACCGATAAACTCATCTTT.